These T cell receptor beta chains were read from a single sample in a study of blood T cell repertoires in COVID-19. Libraries were prepared by immunoSEQ multiplex PCR; TCRdb keeps only in-frame clonotypes and omits some of them. Of about 220,000 clones detected, about 79% appear once; the ten largest clones hold 9.7%. The sequencing input was peripheral blood. Receptors originate from a man aged 45-60 years with active or convalescent COVID-19. CDR3s include the opening cysteine and the closing phenylalanine or tryptophan. The D gene is left open where the match is weak. A clone size is listed for some rows: how often the clone was seen (once, few, many), or a class if it is expanded.

V gene: TRBV5-1
J gene: TRBJ2-3
D gene: .
clone size: .
CDR3 DNA: TGCGCCAGCAGCTTACAGGGTGGTGAAGATACGCAGTATTTT
CDR3 protein: CASSLQGGEDTQYF

V gene: TRBV6-1
J gene: TRBJ2-3
D gene: TRBD2
clone size: .
CDR3 DNA: TGTGCCAGCAGTGACAGACTAGCCCCGATAAGCACAGATACGCAGTATTTT
CDR3 protein: CASSDRLAPISTDTQYF

V gene: TRBV18
J gene: TRBJ2-3
D gene: .
clone size: few
CDR3 DNA: TGTGCCAGCTCACCGGCGGGCACAGATACGCAGTATTTT
CDR3 protein: CASSPAGTDTQYF

V gene: TRBV27
J gene: TRBJ2-1
D gene: .
clone size: .
CDR3 DNA: TGTGCCAGCAGTTTTTCTGTTCTCTCCTACAATGAGCAGTTCTTC
CDR3 protein: CASSFSVLSYNEQFF

V gene: TRBV10-3
J gene: TRBJ1-3
D gene: TRBD1
clone size: .
CDR3 DNA: TGTGCCATCAGTAGGGACAGGCACTCTGGAAACACCATATATTTT
CDR3 protein: CAISRDRHSGNTIYF

V gene: TRBV7-2
J gene: TRBJ1-5
D gene: .
clone size: .
CDR3 DNA: TGTGCCAGCAGCTTAATGGGCAGCAATCAGCCCCAGCATTTT
CDR3 protein: CASSLMGSNQPQHF

V gene: TRBV3-1/TRBV3-2
J gene: TRBJ2-1
D gene: .
clone size: .
CDR3 DNA: TGTGCCAGCAGCCAACTCGGGACACCTACTATGAATGAGCAGTTCTTC
CDR3 protein: CASSQLGTPTMNEQFF

V gene: TRBV28
J gene: TRBJ1-1
D gene: TRBD1
clone size: .
CDR3 DNA: TGTGCCAGCGATGAGGACAGGCAGAACACTGAAGCTTTCTTT
CDR3 protein: CASDEDRQNTEAFF

V gene: TRBV7-3
J gene: TRBJ2-3
D gene: TRBD1
clone size: .
CDR3 DNA: TGTGCCAGCAGCTTACCGGGACAGGACTGTACAGATACGCAGTATTTT
CDR3 protein: CASSLPGQDCTDTQYF

V gene: TRBV7-9
J gene: TRBJ2-2
D gene: TRBD1
clone size: .
CDR3 DNA: TGTGCCAGCAGCTTAAGACAGGGTAACACCGGGGAGCTGTTTTTT
CDR3 protein: CASSLRQGNTGELFF

V gene: TRBV3-1/TRBV3-2
J gene: TRBJ1-1
D gene: .
clone size: few
CDR3 DNA: TGTGCCAGCAGCCAAGAGGGCTTTCAGGCTTTCTTT
CDR3 protein: CASSQEGFQAFF

V gene: TRBV7-8
J gene: TRBJ1-1
D gene: .
clone size: .
CDR3 DNA: TGTGCCAGCAGCTTATGGGGGGGAAGGAGCATGAACACTGAAGCTTTCTTT
CDR3 protein: CASSLWGGRSMNTEAFF

V gene: TRBV5-5
J gene: TRBJ2-5
D gene: TRBD2
clone size: .
CDR3 DNA: TGTGCCAGCAGCGTTTCTAGCGGGACGGAGACCCAGTACTTC
CDR3 protein: CASSVSSGTETQYF

V gene: TRBV7-6
J gene: TRBJ2-7
D gene: TRBD1
clone size: .
CDR3 DNA: TGTGCCAGCAGCTTGGGCCGGGACAGGGTGGGCGAGCAGTACTTC
CDR3 protein: CASSLGRDRVGEQYF

V gene: TRBV5-3
J gene: TRBJ1-6
D gene: .
clone size: .
CDR3 DNA: TGTGCCAGAAGCCTCCCGGCAGGGCCGAGCTCCTATAATTCACCCCTCCACTTT
CDR3 protein: CARSLPAGPSSYNSPLHF

V gene: TRBV5-1
J gene: TRBJ2-3
D gene: TRBD1
clone size: .
CDR3 DNA: TGCGCCAGCAGTCCCGGGACAGGGGGCGATTGGACAGATACGCAGTATTTT
CDR3 protein: CASSPGTGGDWTDTQYF

V gene: TRBV24-1
J gene: TRBJ1-2
D gene: .
clone size: .
CDR3 DNA: TGTGCCACCAGTGATCACGACAGGTACTATGGCTACACCTTC
CDR3 protein: CATSDHDRYYGYTF

V gene: TRBV5-1
J gene: TRBJ1-1
D gene: .
clone size: .
CDR3 DNA: TGCGCCAGCAGCTTGGAAGGGGCCCCGTTGTTTAGCACTGAAGCTTTCTTT
CDR3 protein: CASSLEGAPLFSTEAFF